The rows below give T cell receptor beta chains drawn from one sample of a study of blood T cell repertoires in COVID-19. The protocol was immunoSEQ multiplex PCR, while the TCRdb copy is restricted to in-frame clones and leaves out a portion. The sample has hundreds of thousands of clones, approximately 90% seen once. Sequencing was carried out using PBMCs or T cells enriched from blood (not recorded which). The source of these receptors is a woman aged 55 to 70 in a cohort exposed to, infected with or recovered from COVID-19 (not recorded which). Both conserved end residues are part of each CDR3. D genes are given only for firm matches. A clone size is listed for some rows: how often the clone was seen (once, few, many), or a class if it is expanded.

TRBV28,TRBJ2-7,.,.,CASSLGGGPYEQYF,TGTGCCAGCAGTTTAGGTGGGGGCCCCTACGAGCAGTACTTC
TRBV5-4,TRBJ2-7,few,TRBD2,CASSTVGLAGYEQYF,TGTGCCAGCAGCACCGTGGGACTAGCGGGATACGAGCAGTACTTC
TRBV7-9,TRBJ2-2,.,.,CASSFGGTGELFF,TGTGCCAGCAGCTTTGGGGGGACCGGGGAGCTGTTTTTT
TRBV5-1,TRBJ2-3,.,.,CASSFGGLTDTQYF,TGCGCCAGCAGCTTCGGGGGGCTCACAGATACGCAGTATTTT
TRBV5-4,TRBJ2-3,.,TRBD2,CASSLEAGGDTQYF,TGTGCCAGCAGCTTGGAGGCCGGGGGGGATACGCAGTATTTT
TRBV19,TRBJ1-2,.,.,CASSPPTGPSYGYTF,TGTGCCAGTAGCCCTCCGACAGGTCCATCTTATGGCTACACCTTC
TRBV18,TRBJ1-1,.,.,CASSLGQGVEAFF,TGTGCCAGCTCACTCGGACAAGGTGTAGAAGCTTTCTTT
TRBV7-2,TRBJ2-7,once,.,CASSLSGTTSSYEQYF,TGTGCCAGCAGCTTATCCGGGACGACTAGTTCGTACGAGCAGTACTTC
TRBV5-8,TRBJ1-6,.,.,CASSFGRDNSPLHF,TGTGCCAGCAGCTTCGGCAGGGATAATTCACCCCTCCACTTT
TRBV2,TRBJ2-2,.,.,CASKYRVNTGELFF,TGTGCCAGCAAGTACAGGGTGAACACCGGGGAGCTGTTTTTT
TRBV28,TRBJ1-1,.,.,CASSLSPGVDTEAFF,TGTGCCAGCAGTTTAAGCCCGGGGGTAGACACTGAAGCTTTCTTT
TRBV4-1,TRBJ1-4,.,.,CASSQPTATTNEKLFF,TGCGCCAGCAGCCAACCGACAGCCACAACTAATGAAAAACTGTTTTTT
TRBV2,TRBJ2-3,.,TRBD2,CASSARLAGLLDTQYF,TGTGCCAGCAGTGCCCGACTAGCGGGACTCTTGGATACGCAGTATTTT
TRBV5-1,TRBJ2-2,.,TRBD2,CASSPTSGANTGELFF,TGCGCCAGCAGCCCTACTAGCGGGGCGAACACCGGGGAGCTGTTTTTT
TRBV16,TRBJ1-2,.,.,CASSQSRGPSNYTF,TGTGCCAGCAGCCAATCGCGGGGACCCAGCAACTACACCTTC
TRBV4-1,TRBJ1-1,.,TRBD1,CASSQGTGTGVGNTEAFF,TGCGCCAGCAGCCAAGGGACCGGGACAGGGGTCGGGAACACTGAAGCTTTCTTT
TRBV10-2,TRBJ1-2,.,TRBD1,CASRAGGNYGYTF,TGCGCCAGCAGGGCAGGGGGAAACTATGGCTACACCTTC
TRBV4-2,TRBJ2-3,.,TRBD2,CASSEVGASGILATQYF,TGTGCCAGCAGCGAGGTTGGCGCTAGCGGGATCTTGGCTACGCAGTATTTT
TRBV7-2,TRBJ1-5,.,TRBD1,CASSSETGNQPQHF,TGTGCCAGCAGCTCAGAGACAGGGAATCAGCCCCAGCATTTT
TRBV5-1,TRBJ1-2,.,.,CASSLAPGRDYGYTF,TGCGCCAGCAGCTTGGCCCCAGGGAGGGACTATGGCTACACCTTC
TRBV5-4,TRBJ2-3,.,.,CASSLNGDLPSTDTQYF,TGTGCCAGCAGCTTGAATGGCGACTTACCTAGCACAGATACGCAGTATTTT
TRBV11-3,TRBJ2-1,.,.,CASSSGGRRGPYNEQFF,TGTGCCAGCAGCTCCGGCGGGCGGCGGGGCCCCTACAATGAGCAGTTCTTC
TRBV6-5,TRBJ1-2,.,.,CASRETGTYGYTF,TGTGCCAGCAGGGAGACAGGAACCTATGGCTACACCTTC
TRBV18,TRBJ2-1,.,.,CASSRGTLNEQFF,TGTGCCAGCTCACGAGGTACACTCAATGAGCAGTTCTTC
TRBV6-2/TRBV6-3,TRBJ2-4,.,TRBD2,CASSYPRREGKNIQYF,TGTGCCAGCAGTTACCCTAGGCGGGAGGGCAAAAACATTCAGTACTTC
TRBV3-1/TRBV3-2,TRBJ2-1,.,TRBD2,CASSQRTSGYLPSYNEQFF,TGTGCCAGCAGCCAAAGGACTAGCGGGTATCTACCCTCCTACAATGAGCAGTTCTTC
TRBV2,TRBJ1-2,.,TRBD1,CASSEARAGGGYGYTF,TGTGCCAGCAGTGAAGCGCGCGCAGGGGGCGGCTATGGCTACACCTTC
TRBV4-1,TRBJ2-5,few,TRBD1,CASSQGDRDGETQYF,TGCGCCAGCAGCCAAGGAGACAGGGATGGGGAGACCCAGTACTTC
TRBV7-3,TRBJ1-1,.,TRBD1,CASSLGDSMNTEAFF,TGTGCCAGCAGCTTAGGGGACAGCATGAACACTGAAGCTTTCTTT
TRBV27,TRBJ2-7,.,TRBD2,CASSLYLAATYEQYF,TGTGCCAGCAGTTTATATCTAGCGGCAACCTACGAGCAGTACTTC
TRBV5-1,TRBJ2-7,.,TRBD2,CASQVTGGAYEQYF,TGCGCCAGCCAAGTTACGGGAGGGGCCTACGAGCAGTACTTC
TRBV6-5,TRBJ1-6,.,TRBD1,CAMRMDRGDSSPLHF,TGTGCCATGCGAATGGACAGGGGAGACAGTTCACCCCTCCACTTT
TRBV7-2,TRBJ2-7,.,.,CASSLMVGRGQYF,TGTGCCAGCAGCTTAATGGTCGGGAGAGGGCAGTACTTC
TRBV18,TRBJ2-7,.,.,CASSPDSPVYEQYF,TGTGCCAGCTCACCGGACAGCCCAGTCTACGAGCAGTACTTC
TRBV7-9,TRBJ1-6,once,.,CASSLESSALHF,TGTGCCAGCAGCTTAGAGAGTTCGGCCCTCCACTTT
TRBV19,TRBJ2-1,.,.,CASSIVGGPYNEQFF,TGTGCCAGTAGTATAGTGGGAGGCCCCTACAATGAGCAGTTCTTC
TRBV5-1,TRBJ2-3,.,TRBD2,CASSLAPLRLAGGSDTQYF,TGCGCCAGCAGCTTGGCCCCTTTAAGACTAGCGGGAGGATCAGATACGCAGTATTTT
TRBV18,TRBJ1-5,few,TRBD1,CASSPQSRDRGNQPQHF,TGTGCCAGCTCACCCCAATCCCGGGACAGGGGGAATCAGCCCCAGCATTTT
TRBV7-2,TRBJ2-3,.,.,CASSFGFSQPQDTQYF,TGTGCCAGCAGCTTCGGCTTCTCCCAACCACAGGATACGCAGTATTTT
TRBV9,TRBJ1-3,.,TRBD1,CASSVNPGGGNTIYF,TGTGCCAGCAGCGTAAATCCAGGGGGCGGAAACACCATATATTTT
TRBV3-1/TRBV3-2,TRBJ1-2,.,TRBD1,CASSQDFRGNYGYTF,TGTGCCAGCAGCCAAGATTTCAGGGGGAACTATGGCTACACCTTC
TRBV15,TRBJ2-7,.,TRBD1,CATSRDYQDRGRYEQYF,TGTGCCACCAGCAGAGATTACCAGGACAGGGGGCGGTACGAGCAGTACTTC
TRBV13,TRBJ2-1,.,.,CASSFRGHYNEQFF,TGTGCCAGCAGCTTCCGGGGTCACTACAATGAGCAGTTCTTC
TRBV10-3,TRBJ2-1,.,TRBD2,CAIRSGSSYNEQFF,TGTGCCATCCGTAGCGGGAGCTCCTACAATGAGCAGTTCTTC
TRBV6-5,TRBJ2-7,.,TRBD1,CASSYSDRGPYEQYF,TGTGCCAGCAGTTACTCGGACAGGGGGCCGTACGAGCAGTACTTC
TRBV5-1,TRBJ1-1,.,.,CASSSRGLKNTEAFF,TGCGCCAGCAGCTCGCGAGGCCTTAAGAACACTGAAGCTTTCTTT
TRBV5-1,TRBJ2-7,.,.,CASGGGPGNEQYF,TGCGCCAGCGGGGGGGGGCCTGGCAACGAGCAGTACTTC
TRBV6-1,TRBJ1-1,.,.,CASTAQVEAFF,TGTGCCAGCACTGCCCAGGTGGAAGCTTTCTTT
TRBV4-2,TRBJ1-5,.,.,CASSPEHNQPQHF,TGTGCCAGCAGCCCTGAACACAATCAGCCCCAGCATTTT
TRBV6-2/TRBV6-3,TRBJ2-1,.,TRBD2,CASSKYRGSGRATYNEQFF,TGTGCCAGCAGTAAATACAGGGGTAGCGGGAGAGCGACCTACAATGAGCAGTTCTTC
TRBV5-1,TRBJ1-2,.,.,CASSSSGASYGYTF,TGCGCCAGCAGCTCCTCAGGGGCCTCCTATGGCTACACCTTC
TRBV15,TRBJ2-3,.,TRBD2,CATSSGTSGRVDTQYF,TGTGCCACCAGCTCCGGGACTAGCGGGAGGGTAGATACGCAGTATTTT
TRBV5-1,TRBJ1-2,.,TRBD1,CASSPDRVGYTF,TGCGCCAGCAGCCCTGACAGGGTTGGCTACACCTTC
TRBV9,TRBJ1-6,.,.,CASSVGTLSAPLHF,TGTGCCAGCAGCGTAGGTACCCTCAGCGCACCCCTCCACTTT